The 3 T cell receptor beta chains below come from one sample, sequenced in a study of T cell clonality in common variable immunodeficiency. Study observations and caveats: Reportedly, TCR beta sequences from common variable immunodeficiency showed fewer deletions and N-nucleotide insertions.

Clones were read by immunoSEQ multiplex PCR, and TCRdb kept only the in-frame ones, dropping some. Altogether about 42,000 clones were found in the sample, and no singletons occur. These receptors have no known antigen. The sequenced sample was peripheral blood mononuclear cells. The receptors shown here come from a human donor with common variable immunodeficiency.

A few counts support this clone. The CDR3 is cut off 3 residues early in the read; its end comes from the germline J gene. The J gene is TRBJ2-6, the V gene TRBV18; D is possibly TRBD1 (5 bases). Germline V gene sequence: CDR1 KGHSH, CDR2 LQKENI. The CDR3 is 16 residues long. V lost 0 bases and J lost 1, with 7 bases in between. The sequenced part of the CDR3 DNA is TGTGCCAGCTCACCACCTTCAGGGTCTGGGGCCAACGTC. Amino acids: CASSPPSGSGANV. The whole CDR3 protein reads CASSPPSGSGANVLTF.

This clone came up many times. Read sequence stops 3 residues before the CDR3 end, and the germline J gene provides the missing end. This chain links TRBV14 with TRBJ1-1; weak D call: TRBD1 (5 bases). V was pared by 4 bases and J by 6 bases, with 12 bases between. This CDR3 region has 13 residues. Germline V CDR1 and CDR2: SGHDN, FVKESK. CDR3 protein: CASSPDSTAEAFF. The part of the CDR3 DNA that was read is TGTGCCAGCAGCCCCGACAGCACCGCTGAA.

The table lists this clone with a few counts. The read halts 3 residues ahead of the CDR3 end, with the missing end drawn from the germline J gene. The chain uses TRBV2 and TRBJ1-6; maybe TRBD1 (5 bases). Germline values: CDR1 SNHLY, CDR2 FYNNEI. This CDR3 has 13 residues. The ends were cut back, 10 bases at V and 8 bases at J, with 15 bases in the middle. CDR3 loop: CAISRGGYSPLHF. CDR3 bases read: TGTGCCATCTCAAGGGGAGGTTATTCACCC.